This T cell receptor (beta chain) was sequenced during a study of blood T cell repertoires in COVID-19. Background on the study: COVID-19 samples collected from the United States, Italy and Spain covered acute and convalescent phases. In each case, the material was cDNA or gDNA derived from T cells, B-cell-depleted T cells, or PBMCs.

Authors' data handling: How many nucleated cells were present was estimated from reference gene primer amplification. Measured with immunoSEQ multiplex PCR; TCRdb has only the in-frame clones, and not every one. That table furnishes V, J and clone size, whereas the DNA furnished D and trimming. The sample consists of roughly 100,000 clones, around 93% of them appearing once. Germline V gene data show CDR1 as SNHLY and CDR2 as FYNNEI. The CDR3 covers 11 residues. The ends were cut back, 4 bases at V and 4 bases at J, with 5 bases in the middle. On this clone: Within the sample, other DNA sequences also encode this same CDR3.

The clonotype was recovered from a man aged 45-65 years with acute or convalescent COVID-19. This chain joins TRBV2 and TRBJ2-7; tentatively, D is TRBD1 (5 bases). Sample: peripheral blood. The CDR3 here is CASSGQYEQYF. CDR3 coding DNA: TGTGCCAGCAGTGGACAGTACGAGCAGTACTTC.